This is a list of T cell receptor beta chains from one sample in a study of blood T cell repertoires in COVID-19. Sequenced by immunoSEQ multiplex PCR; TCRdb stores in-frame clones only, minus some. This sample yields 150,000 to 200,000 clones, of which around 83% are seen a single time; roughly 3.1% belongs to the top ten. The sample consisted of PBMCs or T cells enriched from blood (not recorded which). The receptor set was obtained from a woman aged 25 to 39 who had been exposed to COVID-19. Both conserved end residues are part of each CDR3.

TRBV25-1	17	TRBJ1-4	CASSDRRRGLTNEKLFF
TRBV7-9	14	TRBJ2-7	CASSPGQGLGEQYF
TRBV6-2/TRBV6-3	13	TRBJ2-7	CASSLQGPYEQYF
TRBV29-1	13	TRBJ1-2	CSVEDPRGYGYTF
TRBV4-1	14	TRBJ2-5	CASSQRNGLETQYF
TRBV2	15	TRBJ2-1	CASSDARGTFNEQFF
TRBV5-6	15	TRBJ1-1	CASSLLRIPNTEAFF
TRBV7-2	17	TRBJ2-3	CASSLPPGLAGPDTQYF
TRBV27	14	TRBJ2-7	CASSPGGDSGEQYF
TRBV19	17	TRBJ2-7	CASSIFSGGRNHYEQYF